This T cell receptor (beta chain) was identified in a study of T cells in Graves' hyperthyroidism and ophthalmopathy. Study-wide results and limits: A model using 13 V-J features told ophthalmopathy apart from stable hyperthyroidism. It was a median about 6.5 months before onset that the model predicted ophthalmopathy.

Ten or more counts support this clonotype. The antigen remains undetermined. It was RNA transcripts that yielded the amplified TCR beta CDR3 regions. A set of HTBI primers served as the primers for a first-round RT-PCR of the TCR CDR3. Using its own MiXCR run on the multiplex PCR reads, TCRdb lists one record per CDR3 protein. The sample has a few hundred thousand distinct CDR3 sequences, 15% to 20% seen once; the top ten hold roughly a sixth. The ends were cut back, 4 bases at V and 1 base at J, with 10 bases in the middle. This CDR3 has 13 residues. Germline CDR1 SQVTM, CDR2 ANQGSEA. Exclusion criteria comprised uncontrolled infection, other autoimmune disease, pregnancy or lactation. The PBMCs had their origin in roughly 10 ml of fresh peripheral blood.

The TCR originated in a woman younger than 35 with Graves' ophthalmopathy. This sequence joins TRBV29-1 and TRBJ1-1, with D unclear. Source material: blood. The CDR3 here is CSVVGRGNTEAFF. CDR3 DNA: TGCAGCGTTGTCGGGAGAGGGAACACTGAAGCTTTCTTT. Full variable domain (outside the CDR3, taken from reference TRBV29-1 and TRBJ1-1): SAVISQKPSRDICQRGTSLTIQCQVDSQVTMMFWYRQQPGQSLTLIATANQGSEATYESGFVIDKFPISRPNLTFSTLTVSNMSPEDSSIYLCSVVGRGNTEAFFGQGTRLTVV.